The 4 T cell receptor beta chains below were found in one sample sequenced in a study of PD-1 blockade in classical Hodgkin lymphoma. All the patients suffered relapse after autologous stem cell transplantation, and brentuximab vedotin exposure differed. The data were produced by immunoSEQ multiplex PCR, yet TCRdb's version contains in-frame clones alone and is incomplete. The table includes 29,000 or so clones, 55% to 75% detected once. Sequenced material: peripheral blood mononuclear cells (PBMCs), taken before the second cycle of nivolumab. These receptors were collected from a human donor with classical Hodgkin lymphoma.

The sample holds one count of this clone. J is TRBJ2-1 and V is TRBV6-6, with TRBD2 matching 8 bases. CDR3 length: 14 residues. V lost 5 bases and J lost 8; bases outside the gene matches: 8. Germline V gives CDR1 MNHNY, CDR2 SVGAGI (reference sequence). In DNA, the CDR3 is TGTGCCAGCAGTCCCAGCGGGGGAATCTATGAGCAGTTCTTC. Translating gives CASSPSGGIYEQFF.

This chain joins TRBV5-6 and TRBJ1-6, with 7 positions matching TRBD1. V shed 0 bases and J 6 bases; nucleotides not matched to a gene: 3. From germline, CDR1 is SGHDT and CDR2 YYEEEE. The CDR3 is made up of 15 amino acids. This CDR3 reads CASSLGTGVNSPLHF. For the CDR3, the DNA is TGTGCCAGCAGCTTGGGGACAGGCGTTAATTCACCCCTCCACTTT.

This clone was counted only a few times. The chain uses TRBV6-5 and TRBJ1-1; TRBD1 might be the D (5 bases). This CDR3 comprises 13 residues. Trimming stripped 6 bases from V and 1 base from J, with 9 bases between. Germline CDR1 MNHEY, CDR2 SVGAGI. CDR3 residues: CASRMQGNTEAFF. The CDR3 DNA sequence: TGTGCCAGCAGGATGCAGGGGAACACTGAAGCTTTCTTT.

CDR3 loop: CASSYRTVSQGSTYEQYF. CDR3 sequence (DNA): TGTGCCAGCAGCTATAGGACCGTTTCCCAGGGATCTACCTACGAGCAGTACTTC. This rearrangement joins TRBV7-2 to TRBJ2-7; D is possibly TRBD1 (5 bases). V gave up 4 bases and J gave up 2 bases, with 24 bases separating them. The CDR3 has 18 amino acids. Germline assignment: CDR1 SGHTA and CDR2 FQGNSA.